Below, one T cell receptor beta chain is given with its context. Its cognate antigen is unknown. It was with 60 Vbeta and 13 Jbeta primers that the PCR ran. Here immunoSEQ multiplex PCR was the method, and the copy in TCRdb shows in-frame clones only, minus some. The sample lists fewer than 80,000 clones, 75% occurring once. This entry comes from a study of cytomegalovirus exposure and HLA in healthy donors. Germline lookup yields CDR1 SNHLY and CDR2 FYNNEI. The CDR3 loop spans 14 amino acids. V was clipped by 3 bases and J by 8 bases, with 16 bases between them. Study results and limitations: An ancestry cluster, one associated with Asian ancestry, reportedly showed fewer N-insertions than the roughly 700-donor mean in a later analysis. Earlier analysis found most TCR beta V segments productive about 87% or about 30% of the time.

Input material: PBMCs. The chain carries TRBV2 and TRBJ1-1; D call uncertain. This clonotype was sampled from a woman aged 40 to 49 in good health and CMV-seropositive. CDR3: CASSEEVGGLEAFF. CDR3 sequence (DNA): TGTGCCAGCAGTGAGGAGGTGGGAGGACTAGAAGCTTTCTTT.